The 20 T cell receptor beta chains presented below share a single source sample, sequenced in a study of OX40 agonist ivuxolimab in advanced cancers. Here immunoSEQ multiplex PCR was the method, and the copy in TCRdb shows in-frame clones only, minus some. The table shows some 64,000 clones, with about 87% occurring only once. Source: CD4+ or CD8+ T cells sorted from blood, taken in a trial of the OX40 agonist ivuxolimab. The receptor set was obtained from an adult with an advanced solid tumor such as melanoma, head and neck, liver or kidney cancer.

This clone was detected only once. The V gene is TRBV11-3, the J gene TRBJ2-1; D not resolved. The germline V gene has CDR1 SGHNT and CDR2 YENEEA. CDR3 size: 18 residues. Trimming cost V 2 bases and J 0 bases, with 17 bases left between them. Here the CDR3 DNA reads TGTGCCAGCAGCTTATCGCGGCAGGTCTATCGCTCCTACAATGAGCAGTTCTTC. It encodes CASSLSRQVYRSYNEQFF.

The V and J genes are TRBV29-1 and TRBJ1-2, with D possibly matching TRBD1 (6 bases). Germline loops: CDR1 SQVTM, CDR2 ANQGSEA. Between the trimmed V and J ends, which lost 7 bases and 6 bases, there was a span of 30 bases. The CDR3 is 17 amino acids. The CDR3 here is CSARPGGYSTGFDGYTF. As DNA, the CDR3 is TGCAGCGCCCGCCCCGGGGGGTATTCAACAGGGTTTGATGGCTACACCTTC.

V gene TRBV11-2 combines with J gene TRBJ2-2; D is possibly TRBD1 or TRBD2 (5 bases each). V was pared by 4 bases and J by 4 bases, with 7 bases between. This CDR3 comprises 13 residues. CDR1 is SGHAT and CDR2 is FQNNGV in the germline V gene. Here the CDR3 DNA reads TGTGCCAGCAGCTCTGGGACCACCGGGGAGCTGTTTTTT. It translates to CASSSGTTGELFF.

The chain couples TRBV4-2 to TRBJ2-7, with D possibly being TRBD1 (6 bases). This CDR3 spans 17 amino acids. Germline-derived CDR1 and CDR2 are LGHNA and YNFKEQ. The V end lost 1 base, the J end lost 5 bases, and 21 bases lay between the germline ends. The CDR3 here is CASSQVFTRQGSDEQYF. CDR3 in DNA: TGTGCCAGCAGCCAAGTCTTTACGAGGCAGGGGAGCGACGAGCAGTACTTC.

The chain is built from TRBV7-2 and TRBJ2-7; D might be TRBD1 or TRBD2, each matching 5 bases. Deletions cut 6 bases from V and 7 bases from J, with 19 bases between. The CDR3 consists of 14 residues. The germline V gene has CDR1 SGHTA and CDR2 FQGNSA. The CDR3 region is CASSYGTVDGEQYF. Written as DNA, the CDR3 is TGTGCCAGCAGTTACGGGACGGTCGATGGGGAGCAGTACTTC.

This rearrangement joins TRBV2 to TRBJ1-2, with D uncertain. The germline CDR1 and CDR2 sequences are SNHLY and FYNNEI. The CDR3 is made up of 10 amino acids. Trimming pared 7 bases from V and 13 bases from J, leaving 13 bases between. The CDR3 nucleotides read TGTGCCAGCAAAACCCGCTTGGTCACCTTC. Its protein product is CASKTRLVTF.

The rearrangement links TRBV5-1 to TRBJ2-1; 11 bases align to TRBD2. Per the germline V gene, CDR1 is SGHRS and CDR2 is YFSETQ. J was trimmed by 4 bases and V by 4 bases; bases with no gene match: 4. The CDR3 extends over 15 amino acids. CDR3 loop: CASSTGLADYNEQFF. For the CDR3, the DNA is TGCGCCAGCAGCACGGGACTAGCGGATTACAATGAGCAGTTCTTC.

This chain connects TRBV19 to TRBJ2-1; 13 nucleotides align to TRBD2. Germline loops: CDR1 LNHDA, CDR2 SQIVND (reference sequence). Unmatched junction bases numbered 2, after V lost 4 bases and J lost 5 bases. The CDR3 runs to 15 residues. CDR3 sequence (DNA): TGTGCCAGTAGTACACTAGCGGGAGGGAACAATGAGCAGTTCTTC. Translation: CASSTLAGGNNEQFF. The variable domain in full, completed from reference TRBV19 and TRBJ2-1, reads DGGITQSPKYLFRKEGQNVTLSCEQNLNHDAMYWYRQDPGQGLRLIYYSQIVNDFQKGDIAEGYSVSREKKESFPLTVTSAQKNPTAFYLCASSTLAGGNNEQFFGPGTRLTVL.

The gene calls are TRBV20-1 and TRBJ1-2, with D uncertain. CDR1 DFQATT and CDR2 SNEGSKA come from the germline V gene (reference sequence). This CDR3 has 9 amino acids. V was trimmed by 5 bases and J by 6 bases, leaving 4 bases between them. CDR3 loop: CSALHGYTF. CDR3 DNA: TGCAGTGCTCTCCATGGCTACACCTTC.

The V and J genes are TRBV19 and TRBJ2-6; D gene uncertain. V was trimmed by 4 bases and J by 4 bases, leaving 14 bases between them. The CDR3 length is 16 residues. Germline lookup yields CDR1 LNHDA and CDR2 SQIVND (reference sequence). In DNA, the CDR3 is TGTGCCAGTAGTAGTGACCGGGCACGAGGGGCCAACGTCCTGACTTTC. Its protein is CASSSDRARGANVLTF.

V gene TRBV19 combines with J gene TRBJ2-1; a possible D gene is TRBD1 (6 bases). The V gene lost 5 bases and the J gene lost 8 bases, with 13 bases spanning the gap. The CDR3 runs 13 residues. The germline V gene encodes CDR1 LNHDA and CDR2 SQIVND (reference sequence). The CDR3 DNA reads TGTGCCAGTAGTTTTGAGCCAGGGGATGAGCAGTTCTTC. It codes for CASSFEPGDEQFF. Full variable domain (remainder filled in from reference TRBV19 and TRBJ2-1): DGGITQSPKYLFRKEGQNVTLSCEQNLNHDAMYWYRQDPGQGLRLIYYSQIVNDFQKGDIAEGYSVSREKKESFPLTVTSAQKNPTAFYLCASSFEPGDEQFFGPGTRLTVL.

For this clone: One end of the junction fails to match germline, which may point to a read error. The CDR3 sequence: CACSSGTVQETQYF. CDR3 in DNA: TGTGCCTGCAGTTCCGGGACAGTACAAGAGACCCAGTACTTC. V usage is TRBV27 and J usage is TRBJ2-5, with 7 bases fitting TRBD1. CDR1 MNHEY and CDR2 SMNVEV come from the germline V gene (reference sequence). The CDR3 length is 14 residues.

In DNA, the CDR3 is TGTGCCAGCAGTTTAGTTTTTCAGGGAAGAGAGACCCAGTACTTC. Its protein product is CASSLVFQGRETQYF. V and J are TRBV28 and TRBJ2-5, with D perhaps TRBD1 (5 bases). The germline V gene has CDR1 MDHEN and CDR2 SYDVKM. The CDR3 covers 15 residues. Trimming pared 2 bases from V and 4 bases from J, leaving 14 bases between. The entire variable domain, with the rest obtained from reference TRBV28 and TRBJ2-5, is as follows: DVKVTQSSRYLVKRTGEKVFLECVQDMDHENMFWYRQDPGLGLRLIYFSYDVKMKEKGDIPEGYSVSREKKERFSLILESASTNQTSMYLCASSLVFQGRETQYFGPGTRLLVL.

The chain carries TRBV18 and TRBJ2-1; D gene unclear. This CDR3 region has 12 residues. Germline CDR1 reads KGHSH; CDR2 reads LQKENI. V lost 3 bases and J 6 bases, leaving 6 bases between the germline ends. The CDR3 loop is CASSPAINEQFF. As DNA, the CDR3 is TGTGCCAGCTCACCGGCGATCAATGAGCAGTTCTTC.

This chain joins TRBV7-2 and TRBJ2-5; no clear D. The CDR3 covers 13 residues. Germline-derived CDR1 and CDR2 are SGHTA and FQGNSA. V was cut by 1 base and J by 4 bases, with 7 bases left in between. This chain's CDR3 is CASSLVTGETQYF. The CDR3 region has the DNA TGTGCCAGCAGCTTAGTGACGGGAGAGACCCAGTACTTC.

The chain has TRBV10-3 and TRBJ2-7; 12 nucleotides agree with TRBD1. CDR3 length: 17 amino acids. The ends lost 6 bases at V and 2 bases at J; junction bases unmatched: 11. The germline gives CDR1 ENHRY, CDR2 SYGVKD. CDR3: CAIRGGTGGAEAYEQYF. In nucleotides, the CDR3 is TGTGCCATCAGAGGCGGGACAGGGGGCGCGGAGGCCTACGAGCAGTACTTC.

This chain links TRBV21-1 with TRBJ2-7; the DNA was not used to check the table's D call, TRBD2. TRBV21-1 is a pseudogene locus. The CDR3 is 14 amino acids. This chain's CDR3 is CASSDTGGTYEQYF. The CDR3, as DNA: TGTGCCAGCAGCGATACGGGGGGGACCTACGAGCAGTACTTC.

The chain links TRBV6-6 to TRBJ1-1; the match to TRBD1 covers 7 bases. The CDR3 runs to 12 residues. CDR1 is MNHNY and CDR2 is SVGAGI in the germline V gene (reference sequence). The CDR3 DNA reads TGTGCTGGGTCAGGGGGACCTACTGAAGCTTTCTTT. It yields the protein CAGSGGPTEAFF.

J is TRBJ2-3 and V is TRBV28, with TRBD2 identical over 9 bases. The V gene's germline CDR1 is MDHEN and CDR2 SYDVKM. The junction had 9 bases not matched to a gene; V was cut back by 4 bases and J by 4 bases. The CDR3 loop spans 16 amino acids. The CDR3 region has the DNA TGTGCCAGCAGTTACGGGGCGGGAGGGCCGGCAGATACGCAGTATTTT. As protein: CASSYGAGGPADTQYF.

This chain joins TRBV27 and TRBJ2-7; 11 bases fit TRBD2. Unmatched junction bases numbered 3, after V lost 5 bases and J lost 0 bases. The CDR3 has 15 residues. The germline V gene encodes CDR1 MNHEY and CDR2 SMNVEV (reference sequence). The CDR3 reads CASSLTSGSSYEQYF. CDR3 DNA: TGTGCCAGCAGTCTTACTAGCGGGAGCTCCTACGAGCAGTACTTC.